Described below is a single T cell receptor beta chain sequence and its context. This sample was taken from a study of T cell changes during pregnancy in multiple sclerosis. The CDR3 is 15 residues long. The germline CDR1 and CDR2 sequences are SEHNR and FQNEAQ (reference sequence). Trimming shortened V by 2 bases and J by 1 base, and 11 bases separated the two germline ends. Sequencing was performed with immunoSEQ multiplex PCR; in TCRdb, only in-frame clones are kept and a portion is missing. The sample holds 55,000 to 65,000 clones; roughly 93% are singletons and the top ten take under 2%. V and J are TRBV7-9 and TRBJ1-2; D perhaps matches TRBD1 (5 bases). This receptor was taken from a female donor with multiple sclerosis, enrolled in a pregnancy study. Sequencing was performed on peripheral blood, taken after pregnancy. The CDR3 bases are TGTGCCAGCAGCTTATTGGGGACTGATAACTATGGCTACACCTTC. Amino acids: CASSLLGTDNYGYTF.